This is a list of T cell receptor beta chains from one sample in a study of T-cell reconstitution after alpha-beta-depleted transplantation in children. MiXCR, run by TCRdb on the PCR reads, gives a single entry per CDR3 protein. The sample carries 180,000 or so distinct CDR3 sequences, 5% to 6.5% recorded once. Material: PBMCs, obtained before TCRalphabeta/CD19-depleted stem cell transplant. The receptors derive from a girl in the first two years of life with combined immunodeficiency, due to receive a stem cell transplant. The CDR3 runs from the conserved cysteine through the conserved F or W. Fields, in order: V gene, clone size, CDR3 length, J gene, D gene, CDR3 protein, CDR3 DNA. The D gene is left open where the match is weak. The size entry is marked missing in some rows and otherwise reads once, few, many or a size class.

TRBV10-3,many,16,TRBJ2-6,-,CAISVGRGAGANVLTF,TGTGCCATCAGTGTGGGGAGAGGGGCTGGGGCCAACGTCCTGACTTTC
TRBV29-1,many,15,TRBJ2-1,-,CSVRQVERSYNEQFF,TGCAGCGTCCGTCAGGTGGAGCGGAGCTACAATGAGCAGTTCTTC
TRBV28,many,14,TRBJ2-7,TRBD1,CASSLGQGTYEQYF,TGTGCCAGCAGTCTCGGACAGGGGACCTACGAGCAGTACTTC
TRBV15,-,15,TRBJ1-2,-,CATSRDRTAAYGYTF,TGTGCCACCAGCAGAGATAGGACAGCAGCCTATGGCTACACCTTC
TRBV4-1,many,14,TRBJ1-5,-,CASSQDPSNQPQHF,TGCGCCAGCAGCCAAGATCCCAGCAATCAGCCCCAGCATTTT
TRBV12-3/TRBV12-4,few,13,TRBJ2-4,-,CASSAFWDGIQYF,TGTGCCAGCAGTGCTTTTTGGGATGGCATTCAGTACTTC
TRBV4-3,many,14,TRBJ2-7,-,CASSQDTDSYEQYF,TGCGCCAGCAGCCAAGACACAGATTCCTACGAGCAGTACTTC
TRBV12-3/TRBV12-4,many,14,TRBJ1-1,-,CASTRTAMNTEAFF,TGTGCCAGCACTCGGACAGCCATGAACACTGAAGCTTTCTTT
TRBV29-1,many,12,TRBJ1-1,-,CSVITGTTEAFF,TGCAGCGTTATTACAGGGACCACTGAAGCTTTCTTT
TRBV29-1,many,15,TRBJ2-1,TRBD1,CSVGSGTGVYNEQFF,TGCAGCGTTGGATCCGGGACAGGGGTTTACAATGAGCAGTTCTTC
TRBV5-6,many,13,TRBJ2-7,-,CASSLSYDSEQYF,TGTGCCAGCAGCTTGTCCTATGATTCCGAGCAGTACTTC
TRBV5-1,many,15,TRBJ2-5,-,CASSLELHIQETQYF,TGCGCCAGCAGCTTGGAGTTACACATTCAAGAGACCCAGTACTTC
TRBV7-6,many,18,TRBJ2-7,TRBD2,CASSFFGLAGGPSYEQYF,TGTGCCAGCAGCTTCTTCGGACTAGCGGGAGGGCCCTCCTACGAGCAGTACTTC
TRBV2,many,18,TRBJ2-3,-,CASKPLRPFIRSTDTQYF,TGTGCCAGCAAACCCCTAAGGCCCTTCATTAGGAGCACAGATACGCAGTATTTT
TRBV21-1,many,15,TRBJ2-7,-,CASSKALAGSYEQYF,TGTGCCAGCAGCAAAGCGCTGGCAGGTTCCTACGAGCAGTACTTC
TRBV9,many,14,TRBJ1-5,TRBD1,CASSEGTAHQPQHF,TGTGCCAGCAGCGAGGGGACAGCCCATCAGCCCCAGCATTTT
TRBV7-6,many,16,TRBJ2-3,TRBD2,CASSLISSGMTDTQYF,TGTGCCAGCAGCTTAATCTCTAGCGGGATGACAGATACGCAGTATTTT
TRBV20-1,many,14,TRBJ2-5,-,CSARVGTPGETQYF,TGCAGTGCTAGAGTTGGGACTCCGGGCGAGACCCAGTACTTC
TRBV7-8,many,14,TRBJ2-1,-,CASSRSGKNNEQFF,TGTGCCAGCAGCCGTTCGGGGAAGAACAATGAGCAGTTCTTC
TRBV4-3,many,15,TRBJ2-7,-,CASSQGTPSSYEQYF,TGCGCCAGCAGCCAAGGGACTCCGAGCTCCTACGAGCAGTACTTC
TRBV24-1,many,13,TRBJ2-1,-,CATSDLRGSEQFF,TGTGCCACCAGTGACCTAAGGGGTAGTGAGCAGTTCTTC
TRBV20-1,-,13,TRBJ1-2,TRBD1,CSAIPGGSYGYTF,TGCAGTGCCATCCCAGGGGGGTCCTATGGCTACACCTTC
TRBV15,-,17,TRBJ2-6,-,CATSRAARGPGANVLTF,TGTGCCACCAGCAGAGCCGCTAGGGGCCCTGGGGCCAACGTCCTGACTTTC
TRBV6-2/TRBV6-3,many,14,TRBJ2-5,-,CASTRAPLDRAQYF,TGTGCCAGCACGCGGGCCCCCCTAGATCGTGCCCAGTACTTC
TRBV20-1,-,16,TRBJ2-2,TRBD2,CCAREASGGASGELFF,TGCTGTGCTAGAGAGGCTAGCGGGGGGGCAAGCGGGGAGCTGTTTTTT
TRBV19,few,14,TRBJ2-7,-,CATASQLGSYEQYF,TGTGCCACCGCTTCCCAACTAGGCTCCTACGAGCAGTACTTC
TRBV6-1,many,14,TRBJ2-7,-,CASSPTADSYEQYF,TGTGCCAGCAGCCCGACAGCCGACTCCTACGAGCAGTACTTC
TRBV20-1,-,16,TRBJ2-7,TRBD2,CSARAISGPSSYEQYF,TGCAGTGCTAGAGCCATTAGCGGGCCGAGCTCCTACGAGCAGTACTTC
TRBV5-1,many,14,TRBJ1-6,-,CASSLGDFGSPLHF,TGCGCCAGCAGCTTGGGCGACTTTGGTTCACCCCTCCACTTT
TRBV10-3,many,16,TRBJ2-7,-,CAISESWGLPSYEQYF,TGTGCCATCAGTGAGTCTTGGGGGCTCCCTTCCTACGAGCAGTACTTC
TRBV28,many,14,TRBJ1-1,TRBD1,CASSLWDRWTEAFF,TGTGCCAGCAGTTTATGGGACAGGTGGACTGAAGCTTTCTTT
TRBV15,many,14,TRBJ2-7,-,CATSRGRATYEQYF,TGTGCCACCAGCAGAGGCAGAGCGACCTACGAGCAGTACTTC
TRBV27,many,13,TRBJ2-1,-,CASSLAGFNEQFF,TGTGCCAGCAGTTTGGCGGGTTTCAATGAGCAGTTCTTC
TRBV5-1,many,15,TRBJ2-3,-,CASTIPGLNIDTQYF,TGCGCCAGCACCATTCCGGGACTCAACATAGATACGCAGTATTTT
TRBV7-9,many,16,TRBJ2-1,-,CASSLPGGSSYNEQFF,TGTGCCAGCAGCTTACCCGGAGGGAGCTCCTACAATGAGCAGTTCTTC
TRBV20-1,many,13,TRBJ2-1,TRBD2,CSATLAVYNEQFF,TGCAGTGCTACACTAGCGGTGTACAATGAGCAGTTCTTC
TRBV7-9,many,14,TRBJ1-1,-,CASSLPRASTEAFF,TGTGCCAGCAGCTTACCAAGGGCTTCCACTGAAGCTTTCTTT
TRBV12-3/TRBV12-4,many,14,TRBJ2-5,TRBD2,CASSPLSGGETQYF,TGTGCCAGCAGTCCCCTGAGCGGGGGGGAGACCCAGTACTTC
TRBV13,-,15,TRBJ2-1,-,CASSYRVSGSNEQFF,TGTGCCAGCAGCTATAGGGTATCCGGGAGCAATGAGCAGTTCTTC
TRBV6-5,many,17,TRBJ2-5,TRBD1,CASSLGTGGQLQETQYF,TGTGCCAGCTCGCTAGGAACAGGGGGCCAACTCCAAGAGACCCAGTACTTC
TRBV20-1,-,13,TRBJ2-1,-,CSAPPLGYNEQFF,TGCAGTGCTCCACCACTCGGCTACAATGAGCAGTTCTTC
TRBV5-1,many,15,TRBJ2-1,-,CASSRPTPSPSEQFF,TGCGCCAGCAGCCGCCCGACTCCGAGCCCCTCTGAGCAGTTCTTC
TRBV6-5,many,16,TRBJ1-4,TRBD1,CASSYGTGGGNEKLFF,TGTGCCAGCAGCTACGGGACAGGGGGTGGGAATGAAAAACTGTTTTTT
TRBV12-3/TRBV12-4,many,14,TRBJ2-7,TRBD2,CASSPPSGGPEQYF,TGTGCCAGCAGTCCGCCTAGCGGGGGGCCCGAGCAGTACTTC
TRBV28,-,14,TRBJ2-3,TRBD1,CASIDRGIPDTQYF,TGTGCCAGCATAGACAGGGGGATCCCAGATACGCAGTATTTT
TRBV6-5,many,13,TRBJ2-1,-,CASIITGLNEQFF,TGTGCCAGCATCATCACAGGGCTCAATGAGCAGTTCTTC
TRBV14,many,15,TRBJ2-7,TRBD1,CASSQVQTGYGEQYF,TGTGCCAGCAGCCAAGTTCAGACAGGGTATGGCGAGCAGTACTTC
TRBV6-5,many,15,TRBJ2-7,TRBD2,CASSYSGDYVYEQYF,TGTGCCAGCAGTTACTCTGGGGACTATGTCTACGAGCAGTACTTC
TRBV24-1,few,14,TRBJ2-7,TRBD1,CATSDPGTAPEQYF,TGTGCCACCAGTGACCCCGGGACAGCCCCCGAGCAGTACTTC
TRBV6-2/TRBV6-3,many,15,TRBJ2-1,-,CASRRPNPVGNEQFF,TGTGCCAGCAGGCGCCCGAACCCTGTGGGAAATGAGCAGTTCTTC
TRBV24-1,many,12,TRBJ2-3,-,CATTRVKDTQYF,TGTGCCACCACCCGGGTGAAAGATACGCAGTATTTT